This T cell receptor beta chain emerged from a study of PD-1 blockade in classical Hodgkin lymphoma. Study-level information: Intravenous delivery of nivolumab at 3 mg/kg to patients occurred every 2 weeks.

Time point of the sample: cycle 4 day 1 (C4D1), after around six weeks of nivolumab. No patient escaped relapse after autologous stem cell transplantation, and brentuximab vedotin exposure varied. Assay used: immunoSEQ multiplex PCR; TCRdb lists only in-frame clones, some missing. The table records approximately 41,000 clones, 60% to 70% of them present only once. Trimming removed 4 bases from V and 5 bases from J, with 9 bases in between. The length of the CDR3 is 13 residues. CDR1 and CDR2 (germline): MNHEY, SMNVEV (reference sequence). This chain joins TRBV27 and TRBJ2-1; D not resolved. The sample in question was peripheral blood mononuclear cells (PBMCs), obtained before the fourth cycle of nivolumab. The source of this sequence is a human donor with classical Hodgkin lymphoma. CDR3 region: CASSYVDNNEQFF. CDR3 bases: TGTGCCAGCAGTTACGTGGATAACAATGAGCAGTTCTTC.